Listed below are T cell receptor beta chains from one sample, sequenced in a study of CD8+ T cells in alopecia areata. Generated by immunoSEQ multiplex PCR, the TCRdb table keeps only in-frame clones and is missing some. The table lists 150,000 or so clones, more than 40% of them singletons. The sample was CD4+ T cells sorted from blood. The receptors here all came from a human donor with alopecia areata. Each CDR3 is given with its conserved first and last residue. The D gene is left open where the match is weak.

J gene | D gene | V gene | CDR3 protein
TRBJ2-2 | TRBD2 | TRBV7-3 | CASSLGTSGAGELFF
TRBJ2-3 | . | TRBV25-1 | CASSEPGPALDTQYF
TRBJ1-2 | . | TRBV27 | CASSIHRGVYGYTF
TRBJ2-2 | . | TRBV29-1 | CSVLEPGELFF
TRBJ1-1 | . | TRBV29-1 | CSVVGGNTEAFF
TRBJ1-1 | . | TRBV30 | CAWFLGERTEAFF
TRBJ1-3 | . | TRBV28 | CASSFTYSGNTIYF
TRBJ2-5 | TRBD2 | TRBV28 | CASSAGTSGTILQETQYF
TRBJ2-3 | . | TRBV7-9 | CASSISGGTDTQYF
TRBJ2-7 | . | TRBV27 | CASSSGGGEEQYF
TRBJ1-1 | TRBD1 | TRBV7-9 | CASSSIRGLGDTEAFF
. | . | TRBV29-1 | CSVARSLESYEQYF
TRBJ2-1 | . | TRBV29-1 | CSGDGVPSRYNEQFF
TRBJ2-1 | TRBD2 | TRBV19 | CASSSGTSETEQFF
TRBJ1-2 | . | TRBV19 | CASSMGAGAAYGYTF
TRBJ2-7 | . | TRBV29-1 | CSVDFGYEQYF
TRBJ2-7 | TRBD1 | TRBV11-1 | CASSAGQGAREQYF
TRBJ2-7 | . | TRBV13 | CASSFGGPVEQYF
TRBJ1-1 | . | TRBV7-9 | CASSSRVNTEAFF
TRBJ2-2 | . | TRBV5-1 | CASSLELTGELFF
TRBJ2-7 | . | TRBV28 | CASSPVGGRDEQYF
TRBJ2-5 | . | TRBV5-1 | CASSSTGTRQETQYF
TRBJ2-1 | . | TRBV4-1 | CASSHTGTNNEQFF
TRBJ2-5 | TRBD1 | TRBV7-3 | CASSFDMDRYQETQYF
TRBJ1-5 | . | TRBV30 | CAWSEGSGDSHF
TRBJ2-5 | . | TRBV2 | CASSTGEETQYF
TRBJ2-1 | . | TRBV19 | CASSVSGTLSYNEQFF
TRBJ1-2 | TRBD1 | TRBV28 | CASSSPGGLGYTF
TRBJ1-5 | TRBD1 | TRBV29-1 | CSVGGTGSNQPQHF
TRBJ2-1 | . | TRBV5-1 | CASSLRGTYNEQFF
TRBJ2-1 | . | TRBV28 | CASSLSIARVKFF
TRBJ2-6 | . | TRBV7-9 | CASSWWGANVLTF
TRBJ2-2 | . | TRBV30 | CAWRKGSNTGELFF
TRBJ2-5 | TRBD2 | TRBV18 | CASSPRLAEETQYF
TRBJ2-5 | . | TRBV29-1 | CSVVGGETQYF
TRBJ2-7 | TRBD2 | TRBV30 | CAWNSWAAGGEQYF
TRBJ2-7 | . | TRBV9 | CASSPRDPEDEQYF
TRBJ2-3 | TRBD2 | TRBV28 | CASGFLGRASDTQYF
TRBJ2-2 | . | TRBV12-5 | CASGDSPGELFF
TRBJ2-5 | TRBD2 | TRBV9 | CASSVVGGRAGETQYF
TRBJ2-7 | TRBD1 | TRBV9 | CASSGYGTGVHEQYF
TRBJ2-3 | . | TRBV6-5 | CASSAGASTDTQYF
TRBJ2-5 | . | TRBV5-1 | CASSPGSQETQYF
TRBJ2-1 | TRBD2 | TRBV6-1 | CASSAGTIPNNEQFF
TRBJ2-7 | . | TRBV29-1 | CSVVVDFPSEQYF
TRBJ2-7 | . | TRBV7-9 | CASSPTVGQGRDF
TRBJ1-1 | . | TRBV7-9 | CASRIDTNTEAFF
TRBJ2-1 | . | TRBV4-1 | CASSSVIPGEQFF
TRBJ2-2 | . | TRBV29-1 | CSVGGANTGELFF
TRBJ2-1 | . | TRBV5-1 | CASSLGPPAGNEQFF
TRBJ1-5 | . | TRBV30 | CAWSRDRDEPQHF
TRBJ2-1 | . | TRBV9 | CASSTWMGNEQFF
TRBJ2-1 | . | TRBV30 | CAWSVWGTPTYNEQFF
TRBJ1-4 | TRBD1 | TRBV2 | CASRQGRNEKLFF